This T cell receptor beta chain was profiled in a study of blood T cell repertoires in COVID-19. Study as a whole: COVID-19 samples collected from the United States, Italy and Spain covered acute and convalescent phases. The analysed material was cDNA or gDNA that came from T cells, B-cell-depleted T cells, or PBMCs.

Enrolment of Seattle patients took place during active infection, and they were followed longitudinally. In the study's own analysis: From reference gene primer amplification, estimates of nucleated cell counts were derived. Libraries were prepared by immunoSEQ multiplex PCR; TCRdb keeps only in-frame clonotypes and omits some of them. V, J and clone size are taken as reported in that table, and D and trimming were inferred from the DNA itself. In the table there are some 160,000 clones, 85% to 90% of which are singletons. Trimming took 2 bases from V and 6 from J, leaving 11 bases between them. CDR1 is SNHLY and CDR2 is FYNNEI in the germline V gene. This CDR3 region has 14 residues.

The chain carries TRBV2 and TRBJ2-4; D gene ambiguous. Sequenced: peripheral blood. This receptor was identified in a woman in her 70s with COVID-19, enrolled during active disease. This chain's CDR3 is CASSEFGGRNIQYF. In nucleotides, the CDR3 is TGTGCCAGCAGTGAATTCGGCGGTAGAAACATTCAGTACTTC.